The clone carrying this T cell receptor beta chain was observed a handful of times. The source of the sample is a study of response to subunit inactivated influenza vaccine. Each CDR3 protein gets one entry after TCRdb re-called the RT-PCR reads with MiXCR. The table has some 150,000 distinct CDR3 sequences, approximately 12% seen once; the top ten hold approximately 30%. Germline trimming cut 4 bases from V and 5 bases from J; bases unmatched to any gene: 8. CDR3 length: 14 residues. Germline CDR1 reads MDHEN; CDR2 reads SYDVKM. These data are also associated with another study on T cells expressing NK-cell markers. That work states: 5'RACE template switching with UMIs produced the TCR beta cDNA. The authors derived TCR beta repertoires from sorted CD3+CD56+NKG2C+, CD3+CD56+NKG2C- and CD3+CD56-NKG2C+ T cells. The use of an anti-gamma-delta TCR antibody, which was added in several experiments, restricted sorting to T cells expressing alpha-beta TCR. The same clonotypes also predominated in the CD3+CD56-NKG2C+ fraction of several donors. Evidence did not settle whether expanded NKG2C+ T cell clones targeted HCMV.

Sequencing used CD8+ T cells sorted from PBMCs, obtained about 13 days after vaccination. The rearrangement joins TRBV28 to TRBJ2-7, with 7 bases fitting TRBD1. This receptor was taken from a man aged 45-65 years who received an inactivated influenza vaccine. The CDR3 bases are TGTGCCAGCAGTTCTGGGGACAGCCCGAACGAGCAGTACTTC. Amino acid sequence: CASSSGDSPNEQYF. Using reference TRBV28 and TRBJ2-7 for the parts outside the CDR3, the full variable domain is DVKVTQSSRYLVKRTGEKVFLECVQDMDHENMFWYRQDPGLGLRLIYFSYDVKMKEKGDIPEGYSVSREKKERFSLILESASTNQTSMYLCASSSGDSPNEQYFGPGTRLTVT.